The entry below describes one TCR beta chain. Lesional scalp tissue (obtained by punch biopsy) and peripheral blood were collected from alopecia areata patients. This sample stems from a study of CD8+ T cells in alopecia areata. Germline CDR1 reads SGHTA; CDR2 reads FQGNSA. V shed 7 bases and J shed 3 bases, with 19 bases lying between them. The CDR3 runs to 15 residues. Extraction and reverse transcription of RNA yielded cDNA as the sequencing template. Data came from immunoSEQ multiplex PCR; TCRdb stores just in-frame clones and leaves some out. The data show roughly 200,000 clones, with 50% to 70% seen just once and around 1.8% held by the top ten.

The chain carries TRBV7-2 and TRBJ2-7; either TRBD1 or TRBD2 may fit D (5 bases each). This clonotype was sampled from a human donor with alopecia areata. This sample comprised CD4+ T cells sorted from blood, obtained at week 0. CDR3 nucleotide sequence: TGTGCCAGCACTCCCAAGGGGACCACGTACTACGAGCAGTACTTC. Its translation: CASTPKGTTYYEQYF.